This TCR beta chain was identified in a study of T-cell reconstitution after alpha-beta-depleted transplantation in children. Study results and limitations: Counts and diversity of T cells one year after transplant came mostly from newly produced T cells. Surviving thymic progenitors and recipient T cells were the source of high TCRbeta diversity at day 60 in some patients. Reportedly, only several hundred clones from non-depleted graft cells drove alpha-beta T-cell counts at about two months.

Germline V gene sequence: CDR1 LNHNV, CDR2 YYDKDF (reference sequence). The CDR3 extends over 16 amino acids. The ends lost 1 base at V and 2 bases at J; junction bases unmatched: 6. This clonotype was detected many times. Its antigen is unknown. Unique molecular identifiers featured in how the TCRbeta library was prepared. Via MiXCR, TCRdb re-called the PCR reads, giving one row per CDR3 protein. The sample comprises around 300,000 distinct CDR3 sequences, roughly 9.1% of which are singletons, and roughly 7% rests with the top ten. This specimen consisted of PBMCs, obtained before TCRalphabeta/CD19-depleted stem cell transplant. This chain links TRBV15 with TRBJ2-3, with 7 bases fitting TRBD2. The sequence derives from a boy under three years old with acute myeloid leukemia, due to receive a stem cell transplant. The CDR3 coding sequence is TGTGCCACCAGCAGAGGGCTAGCGGCATTCACAGATACGCAGTATTTT. Its protein product is CATSRGLAAFTDTQYF.